A selection of T cell receptor beta chains follows, all from one sample in a study of CD8 T cells in ankylosing spondylitis. TCRdb called the 5' RACE reads again in MiXCR, with one record for every CDR3 protein. The table has fewer than 550,000 distinct CDR3 sequences, under 5.5% seen once. The sequenced sample was blood, either unsorted or a sorted T cell fraction (not recorded which). All receptors derive from a male donor with ankylosing spondylitis. Both conserved end residues are part of each CDR3. D genes are given only for firm matches. Clone size is stated in some rows and not others, as once, few, many or a class when expanded.

>NA|TRBV20-1|TRBJ1-1|many
CSEGSLTEAFF
TGCAGTGAGGGTAGTCTCACTGAAGCTTTCTTT
>NA|TRBV7-2|TRBJ2-3|many
CASSLLSVSDTQYF
TGTGCCAGCAGCCTACTTTCCGTATCAGATACGCAGTATTTT
>NA|TRBV3-1|TRBJ2-2|many
CASSPEGNTGELFF
TGTGCCAGCAGCCCCGAAGGAAACACCGGGGAGCTGTTTTTT
>NA|TRBV4-3|TRBJ1-4|many
CASSQEGSRYEKLFF
TGCGCCAGCAGCCAAGAGGGATCGAGGTATGAAAAACTGTTTTTT
>NA|TRBV5-1|TRBJ2-5|many
CASRPHYYSEYQETQYF
TGCGCCAGCAGACCTCATTATTACTCCGAGTACCAAGAGACCCAGTACTTC
>TRBD2|TRBV5-1|TRBJ2-1|few
CASSSGGDYEQFF
TGCGCCAGCAGCTCCGGGGGGGACTATGAGCAGTTCTTC
>TRBD2|TRBV7-2|TRBJ2-5|NA
CASSLAGGMETQYF
TGTGCCAGCAGTCTAGCGGGGGGGATGGAGACCCAGTACTTC
>NA|TRBV7-2|TRBJ1-4|many
CASSSNVGDEKLFF
TGTGCCAGCAGCTCAAACGTGGGGGATGAAAAACTGTTTTTT
>NA|TRBV3-1|TRBJ2-5|NA
CASSQGQVQETQYF
TGTGCCAGCAGCCAAGGACAGGTACAAGAGACCCAGTACTTC
>NA|TRBV9|TRBJ2-3|NA
CASSVEAGSPTDTQYF
TGTGCCAGCAGCGTAGAGGCCGGTTCTCCCACAGATACGCAGTATTTT
>TRBD2|TRBV25-1|TRBJ2-6|few
CASRGGAGANVLTF
TGTGCCAGCAGGGGGGGGGCTGGGGCCAACGTCCTGACTTTC
>TRBD1|TRBV3-1|TRBJ1-4|NA
CASSPDRVEGKLFF
TGTGCCAGCAGCCCCGACAGGGTAGAAGGAAAACTGTTTTTT
>TRBD2|TRBV28|TRBJ2-1|many
CASIPSGSYNEQFF
TGTGCCAGCATCCCTAGCGGGAGCTACAATGAGCAGTTCTTC
>TRBD1|TRBV7-9|TRBJ2-2|many
CASSPGQGRTGELFF
TGTGCCAGCAGCCCCGGACAGGGGAGGACCGGGGAGCTGTTTTTT
>NA|TRBV27|TRBJ1-6|many
CASSLSPQGGTPLHF
TGTGCCAGCAGTTTATCCCCTCAGGGTGGGACACCCCTCCACTTT
>NA|TRBV7-9|TRBJ2-7|many
CASSFSGLLGDEQYF
TGTGCCAGCAGCTTTTCTGGGCTCCTGGGGGACGAGCAGTACTTC
>TRBD1|TRBV7-6|TRBJ1-4|many
CASSPGQEVYEKLFF
TGTGCCAGCAGTCCCGGACAGGAGGTTTATGAAAAACTGTTTTTT
>TRBD1|TRBV10-2|TRBJ2-7|many
CASSHRTGRDEQYF
TGCGCCAGCAGTCATCGGACAGGCAGGGACGAGCAGTACTTC
>TRBD2|TRBV6-2/TRBV6-3|TRBJ2-3|many
CASSPSGGATDTQYF
TGTGCCAGCAGCCCTAGCGGGGGGGCCACAGATACGCAGTATTTT
>TRBD2|TRBV9|TRBJ2-2|many
CASTVAGLNTGELFF
TGTGCCAGCACAGTAGCGGGGCTGAACACCGGGGAGCTGTTTTTT
>NA|TRBV5-1|TRBJ2-1|NA
CASSLDREDNEQFF
TGCGCCAGCAGCTTAGATCGCGAAGATAATGAGCAGTTCTTC
>NA|TRBV12-3/TRBV12-4|TRBJ2-3|many
CASAGYFYTDTQYF
TGTGCCTCGGCCGGCTATTTCTACACAGATACGCAGTATTTT
>NA|TRBV20-1|TRBJ2-3|many
CSASLGPTDTQYF
TGCAGTGCTAGTTTGGGGCCCACAGATACGCAGTATTTT
>NA|TRBV7-9|TRBJ1-5|many
CASSPSAAGNQPQHF
TGTGCCAGCAGCCCTTCGGCAGCTGGCAATCAGCCCCAGCATTTT
>TRBD1|TRBV5-1|TRBJ2-1|many
CASSLSQGAGNEQFF
TGCGCCAGCAGCTTGAGCCAGGGGGCTGGTAATGAGCAGTTCTTC
>NA|TRBV5-1|TRBJ2-5|many
CASSLAGYRAYQETQYF
TGCGCCAGCAGCTTGGCCGGGTACAGGGCGTACCAAGAGACCCAGTACTTC
>NA|TRBV4-1|TRBJ2-7|many
CASSPILRGGEQYF
TGCGCCAGCAGCCCTATTCTCCGAGGGGGCGAGCAGTACTTC
>TRBD1|TRBV7-9|TRBJ2-3|many
CASSRRQGMTDTQYF
TGTGCCAGCAGCCGTCGACAGGGGATGACAGATACGCAGTATTTT
>NA|TRBV9|TRBJ2-3|many
CASSLGGVYTADTQYF
TGTGCCAGCAGCCTAGGGGGGGTTTATACGGCAGATACGCAGTATTTT
>NA|TRBV4-1|TRBJ1-1|few
CASSHVGAEAFF
TGCGCCAGCAGCCACGTTGGCGCCGAAGCTTTCTTT